These 4 T cell receptor beta chains originate from one sample sequenced in a study of cytomegalovirus exposure and HLA in healthy donors. With 60 Vbeta and 13 Jbeta primers, the PCR was carried out. Assay: immunoSEQ multiplex PCR; the TCRdb copy retains only in-frame clones and omits some. The sample carries around 200,000 clones, approximately 79% recorded once. The specimen sequenced was PBMCs. These receptors all come from a woman aged 25 to 39 in good health and CMV-seropositive.

The rearrangement links TRBV28 to TRBJ2-5, with D hard to call. In germline, CDR1 is MDHEN, CDR2 SYDVKM. Trimming took 4 bases from V and 5 from J, leaving 17 bases between them. The CDR3 has 15 residues. DNA for the CDR3: TGTGCCAGCAGTTCCCCCCTTTTGAGCTGGGAGACCCAGTACTTC. It encodes CASSSPLLSWETQYF.

The chain employs TRBV6-1 and TRBJ1-4, with 9 bases lining up with TRBD1. CDR1 and CDR2 (germline): MNHNS, SASEGT. Trimming removed 6 bases from V and 4 bases from J; junction bases left unmatched: 0. CDR3 length: 13 residues. CDR3 region: CASRGQGNEKLFF. The CDR3 nucleotides read TGTGCCAGCAGGGGACAGGGTAATGAAAAACTGTTTTTT.

The chain uses TRBV11-3 and TRBJ2-5; 10 positions match TRBD1. The CDR3 length is 15 residues. The germline CDR1 and CDR2 sequences are SGHNT and YENEEA. The trim removed 4 bases at V and 5 bases at J, leaving 7 bases unmatched. The CDR3 sequence: CASSSPGQGLETQYF. CDR3 coding DNA: TGTGCCAGCAGCTCTCCGGGACAGGGGTTGGAGACCCAGTACTTC.

The chain carries TRBV7-8 and TRBJ1-5; a possible D gene is TRBD1 (5 bases). The CDR3 has 15 amino acids. From germline, CDR1 is SGHVS and CDR2 FQNEAQ. Trimming shortened V by 5 bases and J by 1 base, and 12 bases separated the two germline ends. The CDR3 DNA reads as TGTGCCAGCAGCCAAAGGGCAGGGAGCAATCAGCCCCAGCATTTT. It codes for CASSQRAGSNQPQHF.